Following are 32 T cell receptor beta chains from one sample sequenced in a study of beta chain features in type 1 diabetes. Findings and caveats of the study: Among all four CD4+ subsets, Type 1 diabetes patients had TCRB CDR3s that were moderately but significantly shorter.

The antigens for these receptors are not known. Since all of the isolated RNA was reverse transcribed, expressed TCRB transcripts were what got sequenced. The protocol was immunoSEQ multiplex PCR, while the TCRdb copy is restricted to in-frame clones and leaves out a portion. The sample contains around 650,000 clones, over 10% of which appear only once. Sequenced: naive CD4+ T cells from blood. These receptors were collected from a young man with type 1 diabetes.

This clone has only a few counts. The CDR3 is CASGKLAGPQETQYF. The CDR3 DNA reads TGCGCCAGCGGCAAACTAGCGGGGCCGCAGGAGACCCAGTACTTC. The chain employs TRBV5-1 and TRBJ2-5; 10 bases agree with TRBD2. Germline V gene data show CDR1 as SGHRS and CDR2 as YFSETQ. The CDR3 loop spans 15 amino acids. Losses at the gene ends were 7 bases for V and 5 bases for J; bases not matched to a gene: 11.

The CDR3 bases are TGTGCCAGCAGCTTGGGCCGGAACTATGGGACCCAGTACTTC. The encoded protein is CASSLGRNYGTQYF. V and J are TRBV5-6 and TRBJ2-5; no definite D call. Germline V gene sequence: CDR1 SGHDT, CDR2 YYEEEE. CDR3 length equals 14 residues. Trimming stripped 0 bases from V and 7 bases from J, with 13 bases between.

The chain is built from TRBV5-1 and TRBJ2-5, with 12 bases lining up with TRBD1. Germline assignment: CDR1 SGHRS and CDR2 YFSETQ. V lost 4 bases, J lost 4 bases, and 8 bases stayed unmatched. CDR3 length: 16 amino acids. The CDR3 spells CASSRGQGAGGETQYF. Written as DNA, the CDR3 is TGCGCCAGCAGCCGGGGACAGGGGGCAGGAGGAGAGACCCAGTACTTC.

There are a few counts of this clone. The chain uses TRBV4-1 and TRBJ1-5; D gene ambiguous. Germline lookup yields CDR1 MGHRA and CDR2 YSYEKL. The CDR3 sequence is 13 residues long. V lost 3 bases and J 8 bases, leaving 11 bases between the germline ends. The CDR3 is CASSQDGQKPQHF. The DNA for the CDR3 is TGCGCCAGCAGCCAGGACGGCCAGAAGCCCCAGCATTTT.

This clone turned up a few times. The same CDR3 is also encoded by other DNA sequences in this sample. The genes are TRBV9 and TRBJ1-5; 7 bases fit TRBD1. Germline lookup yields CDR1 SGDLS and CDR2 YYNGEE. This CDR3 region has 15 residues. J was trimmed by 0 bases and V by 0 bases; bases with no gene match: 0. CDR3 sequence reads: CASSVGTGSNQPQHF. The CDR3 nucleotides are TGTGCCAGCAGCGTAGGGACAGGTAGCAATCAGCCCCAGCATTTT.

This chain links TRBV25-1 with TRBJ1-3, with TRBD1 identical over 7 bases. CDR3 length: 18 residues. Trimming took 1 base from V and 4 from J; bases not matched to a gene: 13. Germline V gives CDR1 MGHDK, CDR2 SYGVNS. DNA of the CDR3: TGTGCCAGCAGTGAATTGGGGAATACAGGGGATAAGGGAAACACCATATATTTT. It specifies CASSELGNTGDKGNTIYF.

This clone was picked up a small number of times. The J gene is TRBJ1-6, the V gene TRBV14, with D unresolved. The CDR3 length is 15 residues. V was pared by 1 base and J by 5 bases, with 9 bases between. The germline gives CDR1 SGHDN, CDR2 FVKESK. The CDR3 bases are TGTGCCAGCAGCCAAGCATGGGGTAATAATTCACCCCTCCACTTT. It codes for CASSQAWGNNSPLHF.

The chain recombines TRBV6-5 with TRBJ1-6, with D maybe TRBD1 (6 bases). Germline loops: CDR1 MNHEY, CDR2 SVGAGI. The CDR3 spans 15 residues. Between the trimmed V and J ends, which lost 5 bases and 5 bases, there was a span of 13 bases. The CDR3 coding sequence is TGTGCCAGCAGTACACGGACAGAGGATAATTCACCCCTCCACTTT. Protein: CASSTRTEDNSPLHF.

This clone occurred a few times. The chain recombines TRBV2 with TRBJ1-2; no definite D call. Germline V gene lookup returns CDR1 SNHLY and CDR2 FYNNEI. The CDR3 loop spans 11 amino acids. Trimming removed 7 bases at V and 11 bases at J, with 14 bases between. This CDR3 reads CASTLPVGYTF. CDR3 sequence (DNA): TGTGCCAGCACACTCCCGGTGGGATACACCTTC.

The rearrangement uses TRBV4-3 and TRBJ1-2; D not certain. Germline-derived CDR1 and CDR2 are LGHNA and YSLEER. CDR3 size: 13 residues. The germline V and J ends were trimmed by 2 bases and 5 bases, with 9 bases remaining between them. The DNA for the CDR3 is TGCGCCAGCAGCCAAAACAGTCGATATGGCTACACCTTC. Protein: CASSQNSRYGYTF.

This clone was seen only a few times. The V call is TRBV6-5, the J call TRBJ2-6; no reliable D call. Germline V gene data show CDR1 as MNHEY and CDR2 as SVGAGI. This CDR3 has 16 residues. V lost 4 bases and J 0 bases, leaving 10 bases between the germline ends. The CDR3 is CASSWAGDSGANVLTF. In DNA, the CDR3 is TGTGCCAGCAGTTGGGCAGGAGACTCTGGGGCCAACGTCCTGACTTTC.

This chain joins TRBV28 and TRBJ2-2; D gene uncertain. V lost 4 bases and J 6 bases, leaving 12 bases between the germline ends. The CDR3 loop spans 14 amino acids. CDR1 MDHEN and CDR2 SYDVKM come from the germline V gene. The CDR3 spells CASSSHLVAGELFF. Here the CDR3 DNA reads TGTGCCAGCAGTTCCCACCTAGTCGCCGGGGAGCTGTTTTTT.

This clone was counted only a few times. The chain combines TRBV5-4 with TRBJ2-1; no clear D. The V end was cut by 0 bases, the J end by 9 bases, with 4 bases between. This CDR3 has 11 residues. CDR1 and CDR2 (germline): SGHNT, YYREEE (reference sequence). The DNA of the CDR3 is TGTGCCAGCAGCTTGGGAGGTGAGCAGTTCTTC. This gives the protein CASSLGGEQFF.

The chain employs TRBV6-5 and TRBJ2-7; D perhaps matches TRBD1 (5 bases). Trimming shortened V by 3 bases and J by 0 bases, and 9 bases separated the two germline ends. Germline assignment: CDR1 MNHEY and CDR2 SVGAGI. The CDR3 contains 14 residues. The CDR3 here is CASSYNGASYEQYF. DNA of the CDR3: TGTGCCAGCAGTTATAATGGGGCCTCCTACGAGCAGTACTTC.

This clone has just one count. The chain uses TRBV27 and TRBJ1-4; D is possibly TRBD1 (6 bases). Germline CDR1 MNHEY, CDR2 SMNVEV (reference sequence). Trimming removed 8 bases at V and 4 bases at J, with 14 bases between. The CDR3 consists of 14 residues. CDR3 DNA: TGTGCCAGCTCAAGGGGGTCGTTTAATGAAAAACTGTTTTTT. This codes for CASSRGSFNEKLFF.

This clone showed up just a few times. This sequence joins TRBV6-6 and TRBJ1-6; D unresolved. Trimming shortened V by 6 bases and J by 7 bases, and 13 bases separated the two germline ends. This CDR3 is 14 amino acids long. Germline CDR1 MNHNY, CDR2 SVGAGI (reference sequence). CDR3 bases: TGTGCCAGCAGCCCGGAGTATGGAAATTCACCCCTCCACTTT. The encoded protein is CASSPEYGNSPLHF.

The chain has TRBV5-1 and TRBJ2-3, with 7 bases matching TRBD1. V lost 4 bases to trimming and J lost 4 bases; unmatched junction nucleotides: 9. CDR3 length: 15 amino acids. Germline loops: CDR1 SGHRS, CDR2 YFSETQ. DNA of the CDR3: TGCGCCAGCAGCGCCCCCCGGGACAGAGCAGATACGCAGTATTTT. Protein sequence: CASSAPRDRADTQYF.

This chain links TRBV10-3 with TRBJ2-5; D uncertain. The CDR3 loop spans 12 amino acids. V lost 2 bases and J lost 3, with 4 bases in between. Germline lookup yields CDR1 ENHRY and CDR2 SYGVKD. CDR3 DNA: TGTGCCATCAGTGAGGTGGAAGAGACCCAGTACTTC. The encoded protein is CAISEVEETQYF.

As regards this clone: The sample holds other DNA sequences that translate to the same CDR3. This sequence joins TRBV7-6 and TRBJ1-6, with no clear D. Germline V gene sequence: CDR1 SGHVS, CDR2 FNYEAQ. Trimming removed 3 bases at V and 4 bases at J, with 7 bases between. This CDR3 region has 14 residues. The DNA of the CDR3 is TGTGCCAGCAGCTTGGGCAGTTATAATTCACCCCTCCACTTT. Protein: CASSLGSYNSPLHF.

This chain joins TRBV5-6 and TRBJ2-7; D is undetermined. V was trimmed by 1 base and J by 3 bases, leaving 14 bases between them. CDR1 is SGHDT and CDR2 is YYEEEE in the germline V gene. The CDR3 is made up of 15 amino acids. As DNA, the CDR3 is TGTGCCAGCAGCTTGAAGGACGGAAGATACTACGAGCAGTACTTC. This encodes CASSLKDGRYYEQYF.

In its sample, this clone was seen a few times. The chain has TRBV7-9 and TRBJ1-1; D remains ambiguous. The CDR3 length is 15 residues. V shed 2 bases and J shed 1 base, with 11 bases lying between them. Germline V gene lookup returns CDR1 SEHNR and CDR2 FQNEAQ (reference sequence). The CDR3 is CASSLSNGPNTEAFF. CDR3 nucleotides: TGTGCCAGCAGCTTATCAAACGGCCCGAACACTGAAGCTTTCTTT.

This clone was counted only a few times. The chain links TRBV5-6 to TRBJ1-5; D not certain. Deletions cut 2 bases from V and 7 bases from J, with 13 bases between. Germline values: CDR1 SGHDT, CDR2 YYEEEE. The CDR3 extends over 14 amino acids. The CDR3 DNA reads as TGTGCCAGCAGCTTTATGCCAGTTGGACAGCCCCAGCATTTT. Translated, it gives CASSFMPVGQPQHF. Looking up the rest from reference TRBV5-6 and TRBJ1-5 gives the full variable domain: DAGVTQSPTHLIKTRGQQVTLRCSPKSGHDTVSWYQQALGQGPQFIFQYYEEEERQRGNFPDRFSGHQFPNYSSELNVNALLLGDSALYLCASSFMPVGQPQHFGDGTRLSIL.

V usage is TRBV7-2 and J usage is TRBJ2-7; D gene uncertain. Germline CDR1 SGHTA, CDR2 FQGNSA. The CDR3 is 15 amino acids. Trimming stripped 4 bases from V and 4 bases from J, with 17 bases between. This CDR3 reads CASSYISGVGYEQYF. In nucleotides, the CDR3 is TGTGCCAGCAGCTATATTTCTGGGGTTGGGTACGAGCAGTACTTC.

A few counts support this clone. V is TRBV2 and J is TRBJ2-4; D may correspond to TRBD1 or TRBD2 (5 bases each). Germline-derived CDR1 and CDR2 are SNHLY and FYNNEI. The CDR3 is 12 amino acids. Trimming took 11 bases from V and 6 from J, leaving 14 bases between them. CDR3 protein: CAWGNGPNIQYF. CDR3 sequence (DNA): TGTGCCTGGGGGAACGGCCCAAACATTCAGTACTTC.

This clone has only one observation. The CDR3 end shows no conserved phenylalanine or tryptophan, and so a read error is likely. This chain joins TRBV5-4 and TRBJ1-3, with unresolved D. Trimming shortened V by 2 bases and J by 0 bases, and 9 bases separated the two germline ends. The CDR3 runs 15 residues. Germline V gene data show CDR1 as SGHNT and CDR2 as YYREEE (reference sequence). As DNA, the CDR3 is TGTGCCAGCAGCTTAAACAGCCACTCTGGAAACACCATATATTCT. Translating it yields CASSLNSHSGNTIYS.

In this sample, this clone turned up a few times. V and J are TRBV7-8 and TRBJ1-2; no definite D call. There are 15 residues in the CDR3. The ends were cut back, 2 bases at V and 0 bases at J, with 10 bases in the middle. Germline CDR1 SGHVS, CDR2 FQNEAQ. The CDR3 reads CASSLMQPANYGYTF. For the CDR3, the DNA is TGTGCCAGCAGCTTAATGCAGCCAGCTAACTATGGCTACACCTTC.

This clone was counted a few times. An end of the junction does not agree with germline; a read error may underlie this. The CDR3, as DNA: TGTGCCAGCAGTTACCTGGCAACAGGTACGCAGTATTTT. This translates into CASSYLATGTQYF. The chain couples TRBV6-6 to TRBJ2-3, with a weak D call TRBD1 (5 bases). This CDR3 is 13 amino acids long. Per germline, CDR1 MNHNY and CDR2 SVGAGI (reference sequence).

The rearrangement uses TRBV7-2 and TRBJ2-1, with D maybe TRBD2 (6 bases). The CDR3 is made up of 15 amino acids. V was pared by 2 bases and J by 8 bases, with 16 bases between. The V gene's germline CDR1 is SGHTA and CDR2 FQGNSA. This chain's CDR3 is CASSLNAGLSHEQFF. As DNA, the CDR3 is TGTGCCAGCAGCTTAAATGCGGGGCTGAGTCATGAGCAGTTCTTC.

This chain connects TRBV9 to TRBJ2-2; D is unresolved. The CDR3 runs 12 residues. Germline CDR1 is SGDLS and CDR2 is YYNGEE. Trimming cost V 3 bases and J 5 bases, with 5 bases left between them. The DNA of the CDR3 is TGTGCCAGCAGCGGATCTACCGGGGAGCTGTTTTTT. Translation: CASSGSTGELFF.

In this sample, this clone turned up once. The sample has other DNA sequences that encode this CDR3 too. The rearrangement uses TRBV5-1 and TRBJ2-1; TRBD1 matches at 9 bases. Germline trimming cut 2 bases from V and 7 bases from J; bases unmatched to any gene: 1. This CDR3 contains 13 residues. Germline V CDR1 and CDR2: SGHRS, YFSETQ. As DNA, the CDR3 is TGCGCCAGCAGCTTAGACAGGGGGAATGAGCAGTTCTTC. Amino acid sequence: CASSLDRGNEQFF.

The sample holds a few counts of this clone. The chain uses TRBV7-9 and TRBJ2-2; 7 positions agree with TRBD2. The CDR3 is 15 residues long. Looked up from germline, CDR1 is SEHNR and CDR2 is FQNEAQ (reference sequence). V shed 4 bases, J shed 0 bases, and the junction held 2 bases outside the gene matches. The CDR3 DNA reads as TGTGCCAGCAGCTATACTAGCGCGAACACCGGGGAGCTGTTTTTT. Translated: CASSYTSANTGELFF.

The CDR3 here is CASSYSRGPIQETQYF. In nucleotides, the CDR3 is TGTGCCAGCAGTTACTCTAGGGGACCGATCCAAGAGACCCAGTACTTC. The rearrangement uses TRBV6-5 and TRBJ2-5; D possibly uses TRBD1 or TRBD2 (5 bases each). V lost 0 bases, J lost 1 base, and 12 bases lay in between. In germline, CDR1 is MNHEY, CDR2 SVGAGI. This CDR3 has 16 amino acids.